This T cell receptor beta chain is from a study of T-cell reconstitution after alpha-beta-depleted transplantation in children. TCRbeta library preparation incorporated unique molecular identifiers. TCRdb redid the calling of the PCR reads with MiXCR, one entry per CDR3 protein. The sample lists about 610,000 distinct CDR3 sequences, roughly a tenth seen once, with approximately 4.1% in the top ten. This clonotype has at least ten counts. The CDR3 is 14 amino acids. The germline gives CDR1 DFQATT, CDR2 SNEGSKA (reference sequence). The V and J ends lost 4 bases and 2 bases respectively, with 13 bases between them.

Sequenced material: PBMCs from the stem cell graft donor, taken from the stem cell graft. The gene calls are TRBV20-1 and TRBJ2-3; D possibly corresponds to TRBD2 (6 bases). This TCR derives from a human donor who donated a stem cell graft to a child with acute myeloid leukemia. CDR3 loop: CSAIPSVTTDTQYF. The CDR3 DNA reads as TGCAGTGCTATTCCTAGCGTCACCACAGATACGCAGTATTTT.